This T cell receptor beta chain was observed in a study of control samples from healthy donors and cancer patients. The germline CDR1 and CDR2 sequences are MNHEY and SMNVEV (reference sequence). The V and J ends lost 6 bases and 5 bases, in that order; junction bases with no gene match: 13. The CDR3 is 16 amino acids. The table came from immunoSEQ multiplex PCR; TCRdb's copy has only in-frame clones and leaves some out. The repertoire consists of approximately 100,000 clones, with about 90% occurring once and the leading ten covering over 12%. The TCR originated in a young man in good health. Sequenced input: blood. This rearrangement joins TRBV27 to TRBJ2-5, with TRBD1 identical over 9 bases. Here the CDR3 reads CASSLLDRGRQETQYF. CDR3 sequence (DNA): TGTGCCAGCAGCCTATTGGACAGGGGCCGCCAGGAGACCCAGTACTTC.